These 31 T cell receptor beta chains were sequenced from one sample in a study of long-term antiretroviral therapy in people with HIV. Version v3.0 of the immunoSEQ assay was performed at survey level. The repertoire was sequenced with immunoSEQ multiplex PCR; TCRdb's copy has only in-frame clones and lacks some. The table lists about 29,000 clones, approximately 85% of them singletons. The specimen was unsorted PBMCs, collected 2.9 years after starting antiretroviral therapy. Receptors were obtained from a man over 45 with HIV.

CDR3 DNA sequence: TGTGCCAGCAGCGTAGGTCGCGAGGCAGCTGGAAACACCATATATTTT. Translating gives CASSVGREAAGNTIYF. The V call is TRBV9, the J call TRBJ1-3, with unresolved D. This CDR3 comprises 16 residues. V lost 0 bases to trimming and J lost 2 bases, with 12 bases between them. Germline CDR1 SGDLS, CDR2 YYNGEE.

This chain connects TRBV4-2 to TRBJ2-1; D is possibly TRBD1 (5 bases). This CDR3 has 17 residues. Germline CDR1 reads LGHNA; CDR2 reads YNFKEQ. Trimming left V 0 bases short and J 0 bases short, with 12 bases between. The CDR3 protein is CASSQDGALSSYNEQFF. The CDR3, as DNA: TGTGCCAGCAGCCAAGATGGGGCGCTGAGCTCCTACAATGAGCAGTTCTTC.

The gene calls are TRBV4-3 and TRBJ2-5; possible D gene TRBD2, 5 bases. The CDR3 covers 15 residues. Looked up from germline, CDR1 is LGHNA and CDR2 is YSLEER. With 4 bases removed from V and 4 bases from J, the gap between germline ends came to 16 bases. DNA for the CDR3: TGCGCCAGCAGCCTCAGCTTCGGGGTGGGAGAGACCCAGTACTTC. Translated, it gives CASSLSFGVGETQYF.

The chain couples TRBV4-1 to TRBJ1-5; D may be TRBD1 (5 bases). Trimming cost V 3 bases and J 2 bases, with 14 bases left between them. This CDR3 contains 16 residues. The germline CDR1 and CDR2 sequences are MGHRA and YSYEKL. The CDR3 nucleotides are TGCGCCAGCAGCCAGTCCTGGCAGGGAGGCAATCAGCCCCAGCATTTT. This translates into CASSQSWQGGNQPQHF.

The chain carries TRBV7-6 and TRBJ2-1; D not resolved. With 6 bases removed from V and 5 bases from J, the gap between germline ends came to 11 bases. The germline V gene has CDR1 SGHVS and CDR2 FNYEAQ. This CDR3 region has 13 residues. CDR3 bases: TGTGCCAGCAGGAATTTGAAAAACAATGAGCAGTTCTTC. Translating gives CASRNLKNNEQFF.

V is TRBV6-1 and J is TRBJ1-5; no firm D call. Germline V lookup: CDR1 MNHNS, CDR2 SASEGT. This CDR3 contains 16 residues. Trimming cost V 2 bases and J 0 bases, with 11 bases left between them. Written as DNA, the CDR3 is TGTGCCAGCAGTGAACTAGGGATAGGTAGCAATCAGCCCCAGCATTTT. As protein: CASSELGIGSNQPQHF.

This chain joins TRBV19 and TRBJ2-2; TRBD1 matches at 9 bases. Trimming removed 6 bases from V and 6 bases from J; junction bases left unmatched: 5. From germline, CDR1 is LNHDA and CDR2 SQIVND (reference sequence). This CDR3 has 14 residues. The CDR3 sequence: CASRLQGASGELFF. The CDR3 DNA is TGTGCCAGTAGGCTACAGGGGGCGTCCGGGGAGCTGTTTTTT. Combining the CDR3 with reference TRBV19 and TRBJ2-2 gives the whole variable domain DGGITQSPKYLFRKEGQNVTLSCEQNLNHDAMYWYRQDPGQGLRLIYYSQIVNDFQKGDIAEGYSVSREKKESFPLTVTSAQKNPTAFYLCASRLQGASGELFFGEGSRLTVL.

This clone was counted between two and nine times. J is TRBJ1-5 and V is TRBV19, with TRBD1 matching over 7 bases. V dropped 3 bases and J dropped 4; count of bases not matched to a gene: 3. Germline assignment: CDR1 LNHDA and CDR2 SQIVND (reference sequence). The CDR3 loop spans 14 amino acids. The CDR3 DNA reads TGTGCCAGTAGTATCGACAGGGTGAATCAGCCCCAGCATTTT. Its protein product is CASSIDRVNQPQHF.

This clone showed up just a few times. V usage is TRBV9 and J usage is TRBJ1-3; no firm D call. The CDR3 is 13 residues long. Trimming cost V 0 bases and J 1 base, with 2 bases left between them. Germline values: CDR1 SGDLS, CDR2 YYNGEE. Here the CDR3 reads CASSVESGNTIYF. CDR3 nucleotide sequence: TGTGCCAGCAGCGTAGAATCTGGAAACACCATATATTTT.

The chain links TRBV7-8 to TRBJ1-1; 10 nucleotides match TRBD1. The length of the CDR3 is 14 residues. Trimming cost V 8 bases and J 4 bases; bases outside gene matches: 7. Germline V gives CDR1 SGHVS, CDR2 FQNEAQ. As DNA, the CDR3 is TGTGCCAGCGGGAGGACAGGGGGGGCCACTGAAGCTTTCTTT. Translating it yields CASGRTGGATEAFF.

The V call is TRBV4-1, the J call TRBJ1-1; TRBD1 might be the D (5 bases). The CDR3 runs 18 residues. The V gene lost 3 bases and the J gene lost 5 bases, with 25 bases spanning the gap. Germline CDR1 reads MGHRA; CDR2 reads YSYEKL. The CDR3 DNA is TGCGCCAGCAGCCACCGAGGGGACGGGGGGTCCGTAGGGACTGAAGCTTTCTTT. Its protein product is CASSHRGDGGSVGTEAFF.

The CDR3 reads CASSRGQISAKNIQYF. DNA for the CDR3: TGTGCCAGCAGCCGAGGACAGATATCAGCCAAAAACATTCAGTACTTC. The chain recombines TRBV5-8 with TRBJ2-4, with D maybe TRBD1 (6 bases). V shed 4 bases and J shed 0 bases, with 14 bases lying between them. This CDR3 is built from 16 residues. Germline lookup yields CDR1 SGHTS and CDR2 YDEGEE.

The chain recombines TRBV6-5 with TRBJ1-1; unclear D gene. Germline CDR1 reads MNHEY; CDR2 reads SVGAGI. The ends were cut back, 10 bases at V and 1 base at J, with 7 bases in the middle. This CDR3 spans 11 amino acids. The CDR3 loop is CATNQNTEAFF. The CDR3, as DNA: TGTGCCACCAACCAGAACACTGAAGCTTTCTTT.

The rearrangement links TRBV7-6 to TRBJ2-1; 7 bases align to TRBD1. Germline values: CDR1 SGHVS, CDR2 FNYEAQ. The CDR3 is made up of 13 amino acids. V shed 2 bases and J 7 bases; nucleotides not matched to a gene: 2. CDR3 amino acids: CASSLLQGNEQFF. DNA for the CDR3: TGTGCCAGCAGCTTACTACAGGGGAATGAGCAGTTCTTC.

This rearrangement joins TRBV2 to TRBJ2-5; TRBD1 matches at 9 bases. This CDR3 is built from 15 residues. Germline V gene lookup returns CDR1 SNHLY and CDR2 FYNNEI. Trimming took 7 bases from V and 1 from J; bases not matched to a gene: 7. CDR3 loop: CASKTGTGLQETQYF. Written as DNA, the CDR3 is TGTGCCAGCAAGACCGGGACAGGGCTCCAAGAGACCCAGTACTTC.

The chain uses TRBV2 and TRBJ2-5; no definite D call. The last part of the DNA fits TRBJ2-7 better; the J call may be wrong. This CDR3 comprises 13 residues. From germline, CDR1 is SNHLY and CDR2 FYNNEI. The CDR3 spells CASSEGPLGEQYF. CDR3 in DNA: TGTGCCAGCAGTGAAGGGCCTCTGGGCGAGCAGTACTTC.

The genes are TRBV7-9 and TRBJ1-2; D uncertain. V lost 2 bases and J lost 4, with 11 bases in between. The CDR3 is made up of 14 amino acids. Looked up from germline, CDR1 is SEHNR and CDR2 is FQNEAQ (reference sequence). CDR3 region: CASSLNTESYGYTF. The CDR3 DNA follows: TGTGCCAGCAGCTTAAATACAGAAAGCTATGGCTACACCTTC.

The chain is built from TRBV27 and TRBJ1-3; 8 bases fit TRBD1. With 5 bases clipped from V and 10 bases from J, the junction kept 13 bases outside the gene matches. CDR1 MNHEY and CDR2 SMNVEV come from the germline V gene (reference sequence). There are 15 residues in the CDR3. The CDR3: CASSPHAGQAATIYF. The CDR3 coding sequence is TGTGCCAGCAGTCCTCACGCGGGACAGGCAGCGACCATATATTTT.

In nucleotides, the CDR3 is TGTGCCAGCACCCGAGGGGACAGGGTCCACGAGCAGTACTTC. As protein: CASTRGDRVHEQYF. J is TRBJ2-7 and V is TRBV28; 9 bases match TRBD1. J was trimmed by 5 bases and V by 7 bases; bases with no gene match: 9. The V gene's germline CDR1 is MDHEN and CDR2 SYDVKM. The CDR3 has 14 amino acids.

DNA for the CDR3: TGTGCCAGCAGCTTAGGCGGCGGGGGGGCCGTTGAGACCCAGTACTTC. As protein: CASSLGGGGAVETQYF. The V call is TRBV11-3, the J call TRBJ2-5; 9 bases map to TRBD2. V lost 1 base, J lost 5 bases, and 8 bases stayed unmatched. CDR1 is SGHNT, CDR2 YENEEA, per germline. There are 16 residues in the CDR3.

V is TRBV28 and J is TRBJ1-3; D is unclear. V gave up 4 bases and J gave up 0 bases, with 10 bases separating them. From germline, CDR1 is MDHEN and CDR2 SYDVKM. This CDR3 is 15 amino acids long. The CDR3 reads CASSSAGYSGNTIYF. For the CDR3, the DNA is TGTGCCAGCAGTTCCGCAGGATACTCTGGAAACACCATATATTTT.

This chain uses TRBV5-1 with TRBJ1-2, with D possibly being TRBD1 (5 bases). The germline V gene has CDR1 SGHRS and CDR2 YFSETQ. Trimming cost V 2 bases and J 4 bases, with 6 bases left between them. The CDR3 contains 12 residues. CDR3 DNA sequence: TGCGCCAGCAGCTTTGGGACCTATGGCTACACCTTC. Translated: CASSFGTYGYTF.

The rearrangement joins TRBV6-1 to TRBJ1-2; 8 bases line up with TRBD1. Germline CDR1 MNHNS, CDR2 SASEGT. This CDR3 contains 14 residues. The V gene end was trimmed by 8 bases and the J gene end by 3 bases; junction bases not matched to a gene: 8. CDR3 region: CASQSGGADYGYTF. The CDR3 DNA is TGTGCCAGCCAATCAGGGGGCGCCGACTATGGCTACACCTTC.

The rearrangement links TRBV14 to TRBJ2-1; D perhaps matches TRBD2 (5 bases). Germline loops: CDR1 SGHDN, CDR2 FVKESK. The CDR3 has 13 amino acids. V was pared by 1 base and J by 10 bases, with 11 bases between. CDR3 region: CASSQGLAEEQFF. DNA of the CDR3: TGTGCCAGCAGCCAAGGGCTAGCAGAAGAGCAGTTCTTC. Full variable domain (remainder filled in from reference TRBV14 and TRBJ2-1): EAGVTQFPSHSVIEKGQTVTLRCDPISGHDNLYWYRRVMGKEIKFLLHFVKESKQDESGMPNNRFLAERTGGTYSTLKVQPAELEDSGVYFCASSQGLAEEQFFGPGTRLTVL.

This chain connects TRBV2 to TRBJ1-2; D is unresolved. The CDR3 length is 18 residues. Germline CDR1 SNHLY, CDR2 FYNNEI. Trimming cost V 6 bases and J 1 base, with 24 bases left between them. The CDR3 region is CASREKLLGGGGNYGYTF. The CDR3 DNA sequence: TGTGCCAGCAGGGAAAAACTTCTGGGCGGAGGTGGTAACTATGGCTACACCTTC. The full variable domain, completed using reference TRBV2 and TRBJ1-2, is EPEVTQTPSHQVTQMGQEVILRCVPISNHLYFYWYRQILGQKVEFLVSFYNNEISEKSEIFDDQFSVERPDGSNFTLKIRSTKLEDSAMYFCASREKLLGGGGNYGYTFGSGTRLTVV.

The chain links TRBV7-6 to TRBJ1-1; D perhaps matches TRBD1 (5 bases). There are 14 residues in the CDR3. Germline values: CDR1 SGHVS, CDR2 FNYEAQ. Trimming left V 1 base short and J 0 bases short, with 6 bases between. The CDR3 DNA is TGTGCCAGCAGCTTAGGAGGGGTGAACACTGAAGCTTTCTTT. Amino acids: CASSLGGVNTEAFF.

This chain links TRBV7-9 with TRBJ2-7; D assignment may be TRBD1 or TRBD2 (6 bases each). Trimming left V 1 base short and J 5 bases short, with 12 bases between. The CDR3 totals 14 residues. CDR1 is SEHNR, CDR2 FQNEAQ, per germline (reference sequence). CDR3 nucleotide sequence: TGTGCCAGCAGCTTAGTGGGGGGCGGGAACGAGCAGTACTTC. This gives the protein CASSLVGGGNEQYF. Full variable domain (outside the CDR3, taken from reference TRBV7-9 and TRBJ2-7): DTGVSQNPRHKITKRGQNVTFRCDPISEHNRLYWYRQTLGQGPEFLTYFQNEAQLEKSRLLSDRFSAERPKGSFSTLEIQRTEQGDSAMYLCASSLVGGGNEQYFGPGTRLTVT.

This chain connects TRBV27 to TRBJ2-7, with 8 bases that match TRBD1. Unmatched junction bases numbered 3, after V lost 5 bases and J lost 0 bases. The germline V gene has CDR1 MNHEY and CDR2 SMNVEV (reference sequence). The CDR3 is made up of 14 amino acids. The CDR3 DNA is TGTGCCAGCAGTAGGGACAGGAGCTCCTACGAGCAGTACTTC. Translation gives CASSRDRSSYEQYF.

This clone was seen a single time. The chain carries TRBV7-9 and TRBJ1-2; D may be TRBD1 (5 bases). The CDR3 runs 17 residues. Germline CDR1 SEHNR, CDR2 FQNEAQ (reference sequence). Trimming pared 4 bases from V and 0 bases from J, leaving 18 bases between. The CDR3 here is CASSSLRDLMTNYGYTF. The CDR3 bases are TGTGCCAGCAGCTCCCTGAGGGACTTGATGACTAACTATGGCTACACCTTC. Full variable domain (remainder filled in from reference TRBV7-9 and TRBJ1-2): DTGVSQNPRHKITKRGQNVTFRCDPISEHNRLYWYRQTLGQGPEFLTYFQNEAQLEKSRLLSDRFSAERPKGSFSTLEIQRTEQGDSAMYLCASSSLRDLMTNYGYTFGSGTRLTVV.

This chain connects TRBV11-2 to TRBJ2-7, with D perhaps TRBD1 (5 bases). This CDR3 has 12 residues. CDR1 is SGHAT and CDR2 is FQNNGV in the germline V gene. V was cut by 5 bases and J by 3 bases, with 8 bases left in between. CDR3 loop: CASSHDSYEQYF. The DNA for the CDR3 is TGTGCCAGCAGCCACGACAGCTACGAGCAGTACTTC.

The chain's CDR3 is CASSFPYDYGYTF. The CDR3 DNA follows: TGTGCCAGCAGCTTCCCGTATGACTATGGCTACACCTTC. The chain carries TRBV11-2 and TRBJ1-2; D is ambiguous. Trimming left V 3 bases short and J 3 bases short, with 8 bases between. CDR3 size: 13 residues. Germline CDR1 is SGHAT and CDR2 is FQNNGV.